This entry concerns a single TCR beta chain. Its antigen has not been determined. Base qualities were left out, and no much larger clone turns up one base away. These data are taken from a study of shared clonotypes between healthy human individuals (TCRdb year 2020). General notes on the study: The cohort included three men and two women between 18 and 49 years of age. To estimate repertoire size and how much clonotypes are shared between individuals, the study performed deep sequencing of blood TCR repertoires from five healthy adults. Different laboratories and diverse techniques were used to prepare libraries and sequence TCR repertoires, to increase sequencing depth and limit assay-specific biases. Between about 0.9 and 9 billion PBMCs per donor were obtained by leukapheresis. Per donor, three plates each were used for CD4 naive and CD4 memory, two for CD8 naive, and one for CD8 memory.

The donors were healthy, HIV-negative adults who had no recently reported acute infections or vaccinations. Every donor was a Caucasian adult living in Nashville, Tennessee, USA. CD4+ T cells were enriched through magnetic negative selection, after which naive cells were positively selected on CD45RA and the remaining negative fraction served as the memory subset. After blood collection by leukapheresis, PBMCs were isolated using Ficoll-Histopaque density gradient centrifugation and then cryopreserved in the vapor phase of liquid nitrogen. Analytical flow cytometry was used to check the purity and quantity of every magnetically sorted T cell population. Genomic DNA was isolated from every sorted fraction and measured by UV absorbance on a Nanodrop 2000c. The study at large found these results: Sampling was limited to blood, and TCR repertoires in tissue likely differ from TCR repertoires in blood. Naive subsets generally had larger estimated clonotype richness than memory subsets did. The genetic and exposure-history diversity represented was limited by the small number of donors. Compared with non-shared clonotypes, clonotypes shared by all four sorted-subset donors had higher generation probabilities. When a few donors were compared, the shared fraction of clonotypes was 5% to 6.5% for naive CD4, 3.5% for naive CD8, roughly 2.5% for memory CD4, and 0.3% to 0.5% for memory CD8. Pairwise subsampling led to the expectation that sequencing depth would affect the degree of clonotype sharing among donors. Even with the large sequencing depth, rarefaction of the sorted-subset datasets indicated that sequencing was incomplete.

Spanning cysteine to phenylalanine, the CDR3 consists of 14 amino acids. Of all the DNA, just the CDR3 is kept, 42 bases in frame from base 1. The junction shows trimming of 4 bases on V and 4 bases on J, plus 10 bases between the germline ends. Looking up the germline V gene yields CDR1 MNHEY and CDR2 SVGAGI. TCR CDR3 regions were amplified from genomic DNA by multiplex PCR using the deep immunoSEQ assay. Genomic DNA extracted from each cell subset was distributed evenly over all wells of several immunoSEQ 96-well plates, and each plate served as one replicate. Each replicate PCR for sorted subsets received about 200 ng genomic DNA, equal to around 32,000 T cell genomes. Purified libraries were measured with a Qubit 3.0 fluorometer, size-checked on a Bioanalyzer 2100, and measured again with the KAPA Library Quantification kit. A separate single-read 150-cycle Illumina NextSeq 550 flow cell was used to sequence each immunoSEQ 96-well plate. In the authors' own workflow: The immunoSEQ output contained only junctional sequences without quality scores, so filtering could not match that applied to full-length reads. Sequences were annotated with PyIR, a Python wrapper for IgBLAST v1.9, using IMGT germline references to assign V/J genes and CDR3. Reads were filtered out if the reads had weak V/J assignments (E-value above 1e-6), no CDR3, stop codons, out-of-frame junctions, or ambiguous translated residues. V3J clonotypes were defined as sequences sharing an identical inferred V gene, J gene, and CDR3 amino acid sequence. Percentage overlap between repertoires was calculated by dividing the number of shared unique clonotypes by the size of the smaller repertoire. RTK rarefaction, the Chao1 estimator, and Recon v2.1 estimates of unobserved clonotypes were used to assess repertoire richness. Generation probabilities were computed with OLGA for all TCRbeta clonotypes obtained by the gDNA method from four donors. TCRdb obtained this table from immuneACCESS and retained in-frame rearrangements with V and J assigned. These tables miss some clones; where compared with another copy, unresolved V genes account for less than half of the shortfall, and the remainder is unexplained. Clone size and V and J calls were adopted from that table, with D and trimming inferred from the DNA. The sample table shows about 1.1 million clones, and 60% to 80% are seen once. The top ten hold roughly 0.9% of the sample.

The chain is encoded by TRBV6-5 joined to TRBJ1-4; TRBD1 is perhaps the D gene, given 6 matching bases. This receptor was taken from a man younger than 30 in good health. Some clones in this sample may be carry-over from other donors' samples. Sequencing used memory CD4+ T cells from PBMCs. This sample's cell subset or site label indicates: CD45RA-negative fraction. The CDR3 protein sequence reads: CASSLSGVNEKLFF. The sequenced DNA: TGTGCCAGCAGTTTGTCAGGGGTTAATGAAAAACTGTTTTTT.